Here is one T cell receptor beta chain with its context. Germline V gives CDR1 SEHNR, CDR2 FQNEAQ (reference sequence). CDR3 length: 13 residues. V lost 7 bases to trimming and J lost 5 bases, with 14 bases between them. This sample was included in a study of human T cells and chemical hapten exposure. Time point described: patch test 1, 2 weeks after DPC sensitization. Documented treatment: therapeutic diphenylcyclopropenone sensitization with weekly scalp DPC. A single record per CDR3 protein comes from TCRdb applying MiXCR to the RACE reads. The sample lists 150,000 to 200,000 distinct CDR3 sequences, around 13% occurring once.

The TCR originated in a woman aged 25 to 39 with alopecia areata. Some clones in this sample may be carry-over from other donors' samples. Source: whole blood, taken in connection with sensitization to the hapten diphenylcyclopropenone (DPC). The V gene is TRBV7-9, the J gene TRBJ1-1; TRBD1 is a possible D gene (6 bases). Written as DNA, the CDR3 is TGTGCCAGCATCACTATAGGGGGGACTGAAGCTTTCTTT. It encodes CASITIGGTEAFF.